The present T cell receptor beta chain was sequenced within a study of blood T cell repertoires in COVID-19. As for the study in general: The cDNA or gDNA used as material had been derived from T cells, B-cell-depleted T cells, or PBMCs.

Profiling relied on immunoSEQ multiplex PCR, and the TCRdb table lists in-frame clones only, not all of them. The sample consists of approximately 250,000 clones, roughly 85% of them appearing once. The CDR3 contains 13 residues. V shed 6 bases, J shed 5 bases, and the junction held 7 bases outside the gene matches. CDR1 is LGHDT and CDR2 is YNNKEL in the germline V gene (reference sequence). The J gene is TRBJ2-7, the V gene TRBV3-1 (or the pseudogene TRBV3-2), with 7 positions matching TRBD2. The clonotype originates from a woman between 45 and 65 years old with acute COVID-19. The material sequenced was PBMCs or T cells enriched from blood (not recorded which). The CDR3 sequence is CASRRVGGDEQYF. CDR3 bases: TGTGCCAGCAGACGCGTTGGGGGGGACGAGCAGTACTTC.